The rows below give T cell receptor beta chains drawn from one sample of a study of cytomegalovirus exposure and HLA in healthy donors. Method: immunoSEQ multiplex PCR; TCRdb's copy keeps in-frame clones and lacks some. Its table records 100,000 to 150,000 clones. Sequenced input: PBMCs. Receptors originate from a man younger than 30 in good health and CMV-seronegative. Each CDR3 is given with its conserved first and last residue. The order of the fields is J gene, D gene, V gene, CDR3 length, CDR3 protein, CDR3 DNA. D genes are given only for firm matches.

>TRBJ2-1|TRBD2|TRBV7-9|16
CAGLRLAGARGDEQFF
TGTGCTGGCCTCCGACTAGCGGGGGCCCGGGGGGATGAGCAGTTCTTC
>TRBJ1-5|-|TRBV30|16
CAWSTAEPHSHQPQHF
TGTGCCTGGAGTACAGCCGAACCTCATAGTCATCAGCCCCAGCATTTT
>TRBJ2-2|TRBD2|TRBV28|18
CASRRLAGLVSNTGELFF
TGTGCCAGCAGACGACTAGCGGGGCTTGTTTCGAACACCGGGGAGCTGTTTTTT
>TRBJ1-1|-|TRBV10-1|15
CASSEGRPKGTEAFF
TGCGCCAGCAGTGAGGGCAGGCCGAAGGGGACTGAAGCTTTCTTT
>TRBJ2-1|-|TRBV11-2|14
CASRKRSSYNEQFF
TGTGCCAGCCGGAAGCGGAGCTCCTACAATGAGCAGTTCTTC
>TRBJ1-1|TRBD1|TRBV18|16
CASSPGTGRRGTEAFF
TGTGCCAGCTCACCTGGGACAGGAAGACGAGGCACTGAAGCTTTCTTT
>TRBJ2-1|TRBD1|TRBV28|15
CASSLGTGVFNEQFF
TGTGCCAGCAGTTTAGGGACAGGGGTCTTCAATGAGCAGTTCTTC
>TRBJ2-1|TRBD2|TRBV10-3|17
CAISPLTSGGSYNEQFF
TGTGCCATCAGCCCCCTTACTAGCGGGGGTTCCTACAATGAGCAGTTCTTC
>TRBJ2-7|TRBD1|TRBV4-1|14
CASSPRDRAYEQYF
TGCGCCAGCAGCCCCCGGGACAGGGCCTACGAGCAGTACTTC
>TRBJ1-4|TRBD1|TRBV4-1|17
CASSHPNGQGGWEKLFF
TGCGCCAGCAGCCACCCTAATGGACAGGGGGGTTGGGAAAAACTGTTTTTT
>TRBJ1-1|-|TRBV5-1|14
CASSPGDRLPTAFF
TGCGCCAGCAGCCCGGGGGACCGACTCCCCACAGCTTTCTTT
>TRBJ1-1|TRBD1|TRBV30|11
CACYRGFEAFF
TGTGCCTGTTACAGGGGGTTTGAAGCTTTCTTT
>TRBJ2-7|-|TRBV29-1|14
CSVVPGQGIYEQYF
TGCAGCGTTGTTCCGGGGCAGGGGATTTACGAGCAGTACTTC
>TRBJ2-7|-|TRBV29-1|13
CSVDAGSSYEQYF
TGCAGCGTTGATGCGGGGAGCTCCTACGAGCAGTACTTC
>TRBJ1-1|-|TRBV6-5|13
CASSYWSYTEAFF
TGTGCCAGCAGTTACTGGAGTTACACTGAAGCTTTCTTT
>TRBJ1-2|-|TRBV19|14
CASSIVGRDYGYTF
TGTGCCAGTAGTATAGTGGGCAGGGACTATGGCTACACCTTC
>TRBJ1-1|-|TRBV28|13
CASRLLRGTEAFF
TGTGCCAGCAGGCTTCTCCGGGGGACTGAAGCTTTCTTT
>TRBJ1-5|-|TRBV30|15
CAWSVWVAGNQPQHF
TGTGCCTGGAGTGTATGGGTGGCAGGAAATCAGCCCCAGCATTTT
>TRBJ1-5|TRBD1|TRBV5-1|15
CASSETGTDNQPQHF
TGCGCCAGCAGCGAGACAGGGACGGACAATCAGCCCCAGCATTTT
>TRBJ2-4|-|TRBV28|16
CASSLGQTLAKNIQYF
TGTGCCAGCAGCCTCGGACAGACCCTAGCCAAAAACATTCAGTACTTC
>TRBJ1-5|-|TRBV4-1|13
CASSQELPGPQHF
TGCGCCAGCAGCCAAGAGTTGCCAGGGCCCCAGCATTTT
>TRBJ2-1|-|TRBV29-1|15
CSVDSGGKAWNEQFF
TGCAGCGTTGACTCCGGGGGAAAGGCTTGGAATGAGCAGTTCTTC
>TRBJ1-1|TRBD1|TRBV27|14
CASRDDRGSTEAFF
TGTGCCAGCAGAGACGACAGGGGGTCCACTGAAGCTTTCTTT
>TRBJ2-2|TRBD1|TRBV5-1|15
CASSRKTGGSGELFF
TGCGCCAGCAGCAGGAAGACAGGGGGGTCCGGGGAGCTGTTTTTT
>TRBJ1-1|-|TRBV27|15
CASSLSRGANTEAFF
TGTGCCAGCAGTTTATCCCGGGGGGCGAACACTGAAGCTTTCTTT
>TRBJ1-5|-|TRBV5-1|14
CASSLTADNQPQHF
TGCGCCAGCAGCCTGACAGCAGACAATCAGCCCCAGCATTTT
>TRBJ2-7|-|TRBV6-1|14
CASSEASRGYEQYF
TGTGCCAGCAGTGAGGCGTCACGGGGCTACGAGCAGTACTTC
>TRBJ1-1|-|TRBV27|14
CASNWLQSGDEAFF
TGTGCCAGCAATTGGCTTCAAAGCGGTGATGAAGCTTTCTTT
>TRBJ2-3|TRBD1|TRBV29-1|16
CSVEGRNRGARDTQYF
TGCAGCGTTGAAGGTCGGAACAGGGGCGCCAGGGATACGCAGTATTTT